The 24 T cell receptor beta chains in this list originate from one sample, sequenced in a study of beta chain features in type 1 diabetes listed by TCRdb under 2018. Library preparation was by the immunoSEQ multiplex PCR assay. All of the isolated RNA was reverse transcribed with the High Capacity cDNA Reverse Transcription Kit, so expressed TCRB transcripts were sequenced. TCRdb took this table from immuneACCESS and kept in-frame rearrangements with V and J called. Such tables lack part of the clones; where checked against another copy, unresolved V genes explain under half of the gap, and the rest is unexplained. The sample has about 250,000 clones on record, about 14% of them singletons. The top ten clones comprise around 0.03% of the sample. Source material: naive CD4+ T cells from blood. According to the study, the label for this sample's cell subset or site signals: true naive CD4+ T cells. The source is a middle-aged woman in good health.

In this sample, this clone turned up a few times. The V call is TRBV19, the J call TRBJ2-7, with D possibly matching TRBD2 (5 bases). The ends were cut back, 3 bases at V and 4 bases at J, with 13 bases in the middle. There are 14 residues in the CDR3. Germline loops: CDR1 LNHDA, CDR2 SQIVND (reference sequence). The CDR3 reads CASSMEDGVYEQYF. The CDR3 DNA sequence: TGTGCCAGTAGTATGGAGGACGGGGTGTACGAGCAGTACTTC.

In its sample, this clone was seen a few times. V gene TRBV15 combines with J gene TRBJ1-4; D is possibly TRBD1 (5 bases). Germline V CDR1 and CDR2: LNHNV, YYDKDF (reference sequence). The CDR3 has 18 residues. V lost 1 base, J lost 5 bases, and 20 bases lay in between. For the CDR3, the DNA is TGTGCCACCAGCAGAGTTCCCCTTTCGGGGGGGAGGAATGAAAAACTGTTTTTT. Amino acids: CATSRVPLSGGRNEKLFF.

This clone was detected a few times. The chain recombines TRBV28 with TRBJ2-1; possible D gene TRBD2, 6 bases. The germline V gene encodes CDR1 MDHEN and CDR2 SYDVKM. The CDR3 has 16 amino acids. V lost 3 bases and J lost 4, with 16 bases in between. CDR3 nucleotides: TGTGCCAGCAGTTTTTCCGAAGGACTACCTTACAATGAGCAGTTCTTC. It yields the protein CASSFSEGLPYNEQFF.

At least ten counts were recorded for this clone. The chain recombines TRBV7-2 with TRBJ2-7; TRBD1 agrees at 9 bases. Germline lookup yields CDR1 SGHTA and CDR2 FQGNSA. The junction had 10 bases not matched to a gene; V was cut back by 6 bases and J by 7 bases. The CDR3 length is 14 residues. CDR3 protein: CASSPDRDREEQYF. The CDR3 coding sequence is TGTGCCAGCAGTCCCGACCGGGACAGGGAAGAGCAGTACTTC.

This rearrangement joins TRBV18 to TRBJ2-7; TRBD1 might be the D (5 bases). Trimming removed 4 bases at V and 4 bases at J, with 14 bases between. From germline, CDR1 is KGHSH and CDR2 LQKENI. The CDR3 totals 14 residues. The CDR3 loop is CASSLLTTEYEQYF. DNA of the CDR3: TGTGCCAGCTCACTACTCACGACAGAGTACGAGCAGTACTTC.

The chain links TRBV11-2 to TRBJ2-7, with 11 bases matching TRBD2. J gave up 4 bases and V 4 bases, and 3 bases lay outside the gene matches. CDR1 and CDR2 (germline): SGHAT, FQNNGV. The CDR3 consists of 14 residues. Here the CDR3 reads CASSSIAGGYEQYF. The CDR3 nucleotides read TGTGCCAGCAGCTCCATAGCGGGGGGGTACGAGCAGTACTTC.

The chain couples TRBV5-1 to TRBJ2-2; maybe TRBD2 (6 bases). The V and J ends lost 4 bases and 2 bases respectively, with 15 bases between them. The CDR3 runs 16 residues. Germline V gene sequence: CDR1 SGHRS, CDR2 YFSETQ. CDR3 protein: CASSTPGGVNTGELFF. DNA for the CDR3: TGCGCCAGCAGCACCCCAGGCGGGGTCAACACCGGGGAGCTGTTTTTT.

Here the CDR3 reads CASSLGAGPDRREQYF. CDR3 bases: TGCGCCAGCAGCTTGGGGGCAGGTCCCGATCGGCGCGAGCAGTACTTC. The chain is built from TRBV5-1 and TRBJ2-7; D gene ambiguous. This CDR3 spans 16 amino acids. CDR1 SGHRS and CDR2 YFSETQ come from the germline V gene. The V end was cut by 0 bases, the J end by 6 bases, with 19 bases between.

This clone was observed a few times. The chain uses TRBV6-1 and TRBJ2-3, with 7 positions matching TRBD1. Germline CDR1 and CDR2: MNHNS and SASEGT. Trimming took 4 bases from V and 2 from J; bases not matched to a gene: 15. This CDR3 is 18 amino acids long. CDR3 DNA sequence: TGTGCCAGCAGTGGGGTGGCCGACCGGGACAGACACACAGATACGCAGTATTTT. Protein: CASSGVADRDRHTDTQYF.

This chain uses TRBV5-4 with TRBJ2-1; TRBD2 matches at 11 bases. The V gene's germline CDR1 is SGHNT and CDR2 YYREEE (reference sequence). CDR3 length: 15 amino acids. The ends lost 4 bases at V and 7 bases at J; junction bases unmatched: 7. The CDR3 loop is CASSPGTSGSNEQFF. DNA for the CDR3: TGTGCCAGCAGCCCGGGGACTAGCGGCTCTAATGAGCAGTTCTTC.

This chain links TRBV4-1 with TRBJ2-7; tentatively, D is TRBD1 (6 bases). Trimming took 1 base from V and 5 from J, leaving 9 bases between them. Germline V gene data show CDR1 as MGHRA and CDR2 as YSYEKL. This CDR3 region has 13 residues. This CDR3 is CASSQVGGDEQYF. CDR3 DNA sequence: TGCGCCAGCAGCCAAGTAGGGGGTGACGAGCAGTACTTC.

This clone was counted a few times. The CDR3 region has the DNA TGTGCCAGCTCACCATCACAGGCTTCCTACGAGCAGTACTTC. It yields the protein CASSPSQASYEQYF. V usage is TRBV18 and J usage is TRBJ2-7, with a tentative D call TRBD1 (5 bases). Germline lookup yields CDR1 KGHSH and CDR2 LQKENI. The CDR3 loop spans 14 amino acids. Trimming cost V 2 bases and J 1 base, with 9 bases left between them.

V usage is TRBV29-1 and J usage is TRBJ2-5; TRBD2 agrees at 8 bases. Unmatched junction bases numbered 3, after V lost 6 bases and J lost 3 bases. The CDR3 contains 12 residues. Germline V gives CDR1 SQVTM, CDR2 ANQGSEA. CDR3 sequence (DNA): TGCAGCGTAGCGGGGGCGGAAGAGACCCAGTACTTC. This encodes CSVAGAEETQYF. Complete variable domain (other parts from reference TRBV29-1 and TRBJ2-5): SAVISQKPSRDICQRGTSLTIQCQVDSQVTMMFWYRQQPGQSLTLIATANQGSEATYESGFVIDKFPISRPNLTFSTLTVSNMSPEDSSIYLCSVAGAEETQYFGPGTRLLVL.

The chain uses TRBV5-1 and TRBJ2-4; unclear D gene. V lost 0 bases and J 3 bases, leaving 10 bases between the germline ends. From germline, CDR1 is SGHRS and CDR2 YFSETQ. The CDR3 is 15 amino acids. CDR3 coding DNA: TGCGCCAGCAGCTTGGTCTTAGGAGACAAAAACATTCAGTACTTC. Translating gives CASSLVLGDKNIQYF.

A few counts support this clone. This rearrangement joins TRBV4-3 to TRBJ2-3; 11 positions agree with TRBD1. The CDR3 loop spans 16 amino acids. Per germline, CDR1 LGHNA and CDR2 YSLEER. Trimming took 0 bases from V and 4 from J; bases not matched to a gene: 3. CDR3 residues: CASSQEDRGLADTQYF. CDR3 coding DNA: TGCGCCAGCAGCCAAGAGGACAGGGGGCTAGCAGATACGCAGTATTTT.

Many counts were recorded for this clone. The V call is TRBV29-1, the J call TRBJ2-1; D is undetermined. Trimming left V 3 bases short and J 3 bases short, with 12 bases between. The CDR3 runs 14 residues. Germline V gene lookup returns CDR1 SQVTM and CDR2 ANQGSEA. CDR3 sequence (DNA): TGCAGCGTTGACGAGAGCGCATTCTACAATGAGCAGTTCTTC. Translated, it gives CSVDESAFYNEQFF.

The chain couples TRBV6-5 to TRBJ2-7; 8 positions match TRBD1. The CDR3 spans 13 residues. Germline CDR1 reads MNHEY; CDR2 reads SVGAGI. Trimming took 6 bases from V and 4 from J; bases not matched to a gene: 5. The CDR3 protein is CASSLDRDYEQYF. Here the CDR3 DNA reads TGTGCCAGCAGCTTGGACAGGGATTACGAGCAGTACTTC.

This clone was counted a few times. The chain combines TRBV18 with TRBJ2-5, with D unclear. The ends were cut back, 6 bases at V and 1 base at J, with 12 bases in the middle. The CDR3 consists of 14 residues. Germline CDR1 KGHSH, CDR2 LQKENI. The CDR3 spells CASSPSRGQETQYF. The CDR3 DNA reads as TGTGCCAGCTCCCCTAGTCGAGGCCAAGAGACCCAGTACTTC.

The sample holds a few counts of this clone. This rearrangement joins TRBV19 to TRBJ1-2; 7 nucleotides match TRBD1. CDR1 LNHDA and CDR2 SQIVND come from the germline V gene (reference sequence). This CDR3 contains 14 residues. V lost 6 bases, J lost 1 base, and 5 bases stayed unmatched. Here the CDR3 reads CASSGGQNNYGYTF. DNA for the CDR3: TGTGCCAGTAGCGGGGGACAGAATAACTATGGCTACACCTTC.

The chain couples TRBV4-1 to TRBJ2-3, with TRBD2 identical over 7 bases. The CDR3 consists of 17 residues. Germline CDR1 and CDR2: MGHRA and YSYEKL. J gave up 0 bases and V 3 bases, and 9 bases lay outside the gene matches. CDR3: CASSQISSGRSTDTQYF. The DNA for the CDR3 is TGCGCCAGCAGCCAGATATCTAGCGGCCGGAGCACAGATACGCAGTATTTT.

In its sample, this clone was seen a few times. The chain employs TRBV5-1 and TRBJ2-7; D possibly corresponds to TRBD1 (7 bases). This CDR3 is built from 13 residues. The V end lost 4 bases, the J end lost 5 bases, and 13 bases lay between the germline ends. Germline V gene data show CDR1 as SGHRS and CDR2 as YFSETQ. The DNA of the CDR3 is TGCGCCAGCAGCACAGGGGAGGAGAACGAGCAGTACTTC. It yields the protein CASSTGEENEQYF. Filled out from reference TRBV5-1 and TRBJ2-7, the complete variable domain reads KAGVTQTPRYLIKTRGQQVTLSCSPISGHRSVSWYQQTPGQGLQFLFEYFSETQRNKGNFPGRFSGRQFSNSRSEMNVSTLELGDSALYLCASSTGEENEQYFGPGTRLTVT.

This clone was seen a few times. The rearrangement joins TRBV10-1 to TRBJ2-5; tentatively, D is TRBD2 (7 bases). The CDR3 is 16 residues long. Trimming took off 0 bases at V and 2 bases at J, with 13 bases between the two ends. In germline, CDR1 is WNHNN, CDR2 SYGVQD (reference sequence). CDR3 coding DNA: TGCGCCAGCAGTGAGTCGTTGCGGGGGCCGCAAGAGACCCAGTACTTC. It encodes CASSESLRGPQETQYF.

The chain recombines TRBV6-6 with TRBJ1-2, with TRBD1 as a possible D gene (5 bases). V was trimmed by 5 bases and J by 7 bases, leaving 11 bases between them. Germline assignment: CDR1 MNHNY and CDR2 SVGAGI (reference sequence). The length of the CDR3 is 12 residues. The CDR3 DNA follows: TGTGCCAGCAGTCTACGGGGGATTGGCTACACCTTC. Translated: CASSLRGIGYTF.

This clone was observed a few times. The gene calls are TRBV4-2 and TRBJ1-5; 7 bases agree with TRBD1. The germline V gene has CDR1 LGHNA and CDR2 YNFKEQ. CDR3 length equals 15 residues. V lost 2 bases to trimming and J lost 5 bases; unmatched junction nucleotides: 6. The CDR3 coding sequence is TGTGCCAGCAGCCAAACCGGGACAGTATATCAGCCCCAGCATTTT. Protein product: CASSQTGTVYQPQHF.